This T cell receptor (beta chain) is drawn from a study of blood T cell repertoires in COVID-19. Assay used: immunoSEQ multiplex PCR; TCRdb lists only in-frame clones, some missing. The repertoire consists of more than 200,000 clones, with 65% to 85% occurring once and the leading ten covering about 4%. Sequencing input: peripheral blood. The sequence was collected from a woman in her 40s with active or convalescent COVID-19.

CDR3: CASSESPARDEQYV. CDR3 bases: TGTGCCAGCAGTGAGTCTCCGGCGAGGGACGAGCAGTACGTC. The genes are TRBV2 and TRBJ2-7, with a weak D call TRBD2 (5 bases). CDR3 size: 14 residues. Germline V gene data show CDR1 as SNHLY and CDR2 as FYNNEI. Trimming took off 3 bases at V and 5 bases at J, with 14 bases between the two ends.